These 23 T cell receptor beta chains came from one sample sequenced in a study of T cell responses to AZD1222 COVID-19 vaccine. Sequencing used immunoSEQ multiplex PCR; TCRdb keeps in-frame clones, though not all of them. The sample has over 100,000 clones, 70% to 90% seen once. The starting material was peripheral blood, obtained 28 days after the second AZD1222 dose. All receptors derive from an adult who received the AZD1222 COVID-19 vaccine.

The CDR3 DNA reads TGTGCCAGCAGTGCGGGGGGGGAGATTTACTATGGCTACACCTTC. This encodes CASSAGGEIYYGYTF. The chain combines TRBV2 with TRBJ1-2, with D possibly being TRBD1 (5 bases). In germline, CDR1 is SNHLY, CDR2 FYNNEI. This CDR3 spans 15 amino acids. The ends were cut back, 4 bases at V and 3 bases at J, with 15 bases in the middle.

The CDR3 loop is CAWSVPDPEAFF. CDR3 nucleotide sequence: TGTGCCTGGAGTGTACCCGACCCTGAAGCTTTCTTT. The chain carries TRBV30 and TRBJ1-1, with unresolved D. The CDR3 loop spans 12 amino acids. CDR1 GTSNPN and CDR2 SVGIG come from the germline V gene (reference sequence). V lost 0 bases, J lost 6 bases, and 8 bases lay in between.

This clone was found once. CDR3 DNA sequence: TGTGCCAGCAGCCTACTACTACCATCAGGCGCAGATACGCAGTATTTT. Its translation is CASSLLLPSGADTQYF. The V call is TRBV5-6, the J call TRBJ2-3; D is ambiguous. V lost 4 bases and J 4 bases, leaving 19 bases between the germline ends. Germline V gene lookup returns CDR1 SGHDT and CDR2 YYEEEE. The CDR3 has 16 residues.

This chain links TRBV9 with TRBJ2-6, with D hard to call. Germline-derived CDR1 and CDR2 are SGDLS and YYNGEE. The CDR3 runs 16 residues. The V gene lost 1 base and the J gene lost 4 bases, with 12 bases spanning the gap. The CDR3: CASSVYPEPGANVLTF. CDR3 bases: TGTGCCAGCAGCGTATATCCGGAGCCCGGGGCCAACGTCCTGACTTTC.

The rearrangement uses TRBV28 and TRBJ1-4; D uncertain. This CDR3 is 14 amino acids long. Germline CDR1 MDHEN, CDR2 SYDVKM. V gave up 5 bases and J gave up 6 bases, with 13 bases separating them. CDR3 amino acids: CASSLTSSDEKLFF. In nucleotides, the CDR3 is TGTGCCAGCAGTCTTACATCATCCGATGAAAAACTGTTTTTT.

This chain joins TRBV29-1 and TRBJ2-5, with a weak D call TRBD1 (6 bases). CDR3 length: 14 residues. The germline V gene has CDR1 SQVTM and CDR2 ANQGSEA. V was pared by 6 bases and J by 0 bases, with 14 bases between. The CDR3 here is CSVRLRDNQETQYF. The CDR3, as DNA: TGCAGCGTACGGTTAAGGGACAACCAAGAGACCCAGTACTTC.

The V call is TRBV29-1, the J call TRBJ2-5, with 15 positions matching TRBD2. CDR3 length equals 14 residues. Germline values: CDR1 SQVTM, CDR2 ANQGSEA. V dropped 6 bases and J dropped 5; count of bases not matched to a gene: 4. The CDR3 DNA follows: TGCAGCGTGGGACTAGCGGGAGGTCGTGAGACCCAGTACTTC. This gives the protein CSVGLAGGRETQYF.

This clone has a single count. This chain joins TRBV5-6 and TRBJ1-3; the match to TRBD1 covers 11 bases. V was clipped by 4 bases and J by 2 bases; unmatched bases: 5. Per germline, CDR1 SGHDT and CDR2 YYEEEE. This CDR3 comprises 16 residues. The CDR3 DNA sequence: TGTGCCAGCAGCGCCGGACAGGGGGCGGCTGGAAACACCATATATTTT. Its translation: CASSAGQGAAGNTIYF.

The V call is TRBV7-3, the J call TRBJ2-2, with D perhaps matching TRBD2 (6 bases). From germline, CDR1 is SGHTA and CDR2 FQGTGA. Trimming took off 5 bases at V and 6 bases at J, with 10 bases between the two ends. The CDR3 consists of 13 residues. CDR3 protein: CASSRGLPGELFF. Written as DNA, the CDR3 is TGTGCCAGCAGCAGGGGACTTCCCGGGGAGCTGTTTTTT. Drawing the rest from reference TRBV7-3 and TRBJ2-2, the complete variable domain is GAGVSQTPSNKVTEKGKYVELRCDPISGHTALYWYRQSLGQGPEFLIYFQGTGAADDSGLPNDRFFAVRPEGSVSTLKIQRTERGDSAVYLCASSRGLPGELFFGEGSRLTVL.

The V and J genes are TRBV5-1 and TRBJ1-3; 9 nucleotides line up with TRBD1. CDR1 is SGHRS and CDR2 is YFSETQ in the germline V gene. Unmatched junction bases numbered 6, after V lost 0 bases and J lost 5 bases. The CDR3 loop spans 16 amino acids. The CDR3 protein is CASSLEGTGMRNTIYF. CDR3 nucleotide sequence: TGCGCCAGCAGCTTGGAGGGGACAGGGATGAGAAACACCATATATTTT.

The CDR3 here is CASSSRLAGAYQETQYF. The CDR3 coding sequence is TGTGCCAGCAGCTCACGACTAGCGGGGGCCTACCAAGAGACCCAGTACTTC. The chain joins TRBV7-6 to TRBJ2-5; TRBD2 aligns across 12 bases. Germline CDR1 reads SGHVS; CDR2 reads FNYEAQ. This CDR3 has 17 residues. V lost 4 bases, J lost 0 bases, and 6 bases stayed unmatched.

The chain joins TRBV5-4 to TRBJ1-2; D uncertain. Trimming took 0 bases from V and 5 from J, leaving 14 bases between them. The CDR3 sequence is 15 residues long. Looked up from germline, CDR1 is SGHNT and CDR2 is YYREEE (reference sequence). The CDR3 DNA follows: TGTGCCAGCAGCTTGGGGACGGCCGCCGGATATGGCTACACCTTC. This gives the protein CASSLGTAAGYGYTF. The variable domain in full, completed from reference TRBV5-4 and TRBJ1-2, reads ETGVTQSPTHLIKTRGQQVTLRCSSQSGHNTVSWYQQALGQGPQFIFQYYREEENGRGNFPPRFSGLQFPNYSSELNVNALELDDSALYLCASSLGTAAGYGYTFGSGTRLTVV.

The gene calls are TRBV21-1 and TRBJ1-1. TRBV21-1 is a pseudogene segment. The CDR3 contains 12 residues. This chain's CDR3 is CASRRRWTEAFF. CDR3 DNA: TGTGCCAGCAGACGGAGGTGGACTGAAGCTTTCTTT.

This chain joins TRBV30 and TRBJ1-2; 7 nucleotides agree with TRBD1. There are 13 residues in the CDR3. Germline trimming cut 3 bases from V and 8 bases from J; bases unmatched to any gene: 9. Germline-derived CDR1 and CDR2 are GTSNPN and SVGIG (reference sequence). CDR3 in amino acids: CAWRFDRAGGYTF. The CDR3 region has the DNA TGTGCCTGGAGGTTCGACAGGGCTGGGGGCTACACCTTC. Drawing the rest from reference TRBV30 and TRBJ1-2, the complete variable domain is SQTIHQWPATLVQPVGSPLSLECTVEGTSNPNLYWYRQAAGRGLQLLFYSVGIGQISSEVPQNLSASRPQDRQFILSSKKLLLSDSGFYLCAWRFDRAGGYTFGSGTRLTVV.

The chain employs TRBV3-1 (or the pseudogene TRBV3-2) and TRBJ1-1; a weak D match, TRBD1 (6 bases). Germline-derived CDR1 and CDR2 are LGHDT and YNNKEL (reference sequence). CDR3 length: 14 residues. V was shortened by 3 bases and J by 0 bases, with 8 bases between the two germline ends. The CDR3 loop is CASSQGALNTEAFF. Here the CDR3 DNA reads TGTGCCAGCAGCCAGGGGGCGTTGAACACTGAAGCTTTCTTT.

In nucleotides, the CDR3 is TGTGCCAGCAGCACAGGGGGCGTTCGAGGCTACACCTTC. Its translation is CASSTGGVRGYTF. This sequence joins TRBV12-3 or TRBV12-4 and TRBJ1-2, with 9 positions matching TRBD1. The CDR3 sequence is 13 residues long. V was pared by 6 bases and J by 8 bases, with 7 bases of the junction left unmatched.

This clone was picked up one time. The chain couples TRBV5-5 to TRBJ1-2, with 10 nucleotides matching TRBD1. The germline V gene encodes CDR1 SGHKS and CDR2 YYEKEE (reference sequence). V trimming: 4 bases; J trimming: 2 bases; junction bases outside the gene matches: 14. There are 18 residues in the CDR3. The CDR3 DNA reads TGTGCCAGCAGCCCCTTAACGCTCAGGGGACAGGGGAACTATGGCTACACCTTC. Translated, it gives CASSPLTLRGQGNYGYTF. The full variable domain, its missing parts supplied by reference TRBV5-5 and TRBJ1-2, is DAGVTQSPTHLIKTRGQQVTLRCSPISGHKSVSWYQQVLGQGPQFIFQYYEKEERGRGNFPDRFSARQFPNYSSELNVNALLLGDSALYLCASSPLTLRGQGNYGYTFGSGTRLTVV.

The chain carries TRBV9 and TRBJ1-4; 7 nucleotides line up with TRBD1. CDR1 and CDR2 from the germline V gene are SGDLS and YYNGEE. The V segment lost 0 bases and the J segment 3 bases; nucleotides outside the gene matches: 5. The CDR3 has 16 amino acids. The CDR3 sequence: CASSVAPGGSNEKLFF. CDR3 coding DNA: TGTGCCAGCAGCGTAGCCCCAGGGGGGTCTAATGAAAAACTGTTTTTT.

V is TRBV12-3 or TRBV12-4 and J is TRBJ2-1; 7 nucleotides line up with TRBD2. This CDR3 comprises 12 residues. The V segment lost 6 bases and the J segment 7 bases; nucleotides outside the gene matches: 3. For the CDR3, the DNA is TGTGCCAGCAGCACTAGCGTAAATGAGCAGTTCTTC. It specifies CASSTSVNEQFF.

The chain has TRBV7-3 and TRBJ1-5; D gene unclear. Germline values: CDR1 SGHTA, CDR2 FQGTGA. Trimming took off 5 bases at V and 5 bases at J, with 10 bases between the two ends. CDR3 size: 13 residues. The CDR3 DNA sequence: TGTGCCAGCAGCGCCGCTTGGGATCAGCCCCAGCATTTT. Translation: CASSAAWDQPQHF.

The CDR3 here is CASSDQRGGPYNEQFF. For the CDR3, the DNA is TGTGCCAGCAGTGACCAGCGGGGGGGCCCCTACAATGAGCAGTTCTTC. The genes are TRBV6-2 or TRBV6-3 and TRBJ2-1; 10 positions match TRBD2. The CDR3 is made up of 16 amino acids. Germline V gene data show CDR1 as MNHEY and CDR2 as SVGEGT. V lost 5 bases, J lost 2 bases, and 6 bases stayed unmatched.

This chain joins TRBV4-1 and TRBJ1-2; maybe TRBD1 (5 bases). The germline V gene encodes CDR1 MGHRA and CDR2 YSYEKL. V was shortened by 0 bases and J by 8 bases, with 10 bases between the two germline ends. There are 13 residues in the CDR3. CDR3 sequence (DNA): TGCGCCAGCAGCCAAGATCGAGGGGTCGGCTACACCTTC. This sequence encodes CASSQDRGVGYTF.

This chain uses TRBV24-1 with TRBJ1-4; TRBD1 matches 7 bases. The V gene's germline CDR1 is KGHDR and CDR2 SFDVKD. This CDR3 region has 16 residues. V lost 5 bases and J lost 4; bases outside the gene matches: 9. The CDR3 spells CATSAGGQPSNEKLFF. The CDR3 coding sequence is TGTGCCACCAGTGCTGGGGGACAGCCCAGTAATGAAAAACTGTTTTTT.